This entry lists 19 T cell receptor beta chains sequenced from one sample in a study of T cell responses to AZD1222 COVID-19 vaccine. Measured with immunoSEQ multiplex PCR; TCRdb has only the in-frame clones, and not every one. The sample lists fewer than 250,000 clones, around 92% occurring once. Specimen: peripheral blood, collected on day 0 of AZD1222 vaccination. All receptors come from an adult in good health.

This clone was counted a single time. This chain links TRBV19 with TRBJ2-1; TRBD2 is a possible D gene (6 bases). Germline V lookup: CDR1 LNHDA, CDR2 SQIVND (reference sequence). V gave up 6 bases and J gave up 0 bases, with 15 bases separating them. The length of the CDR3 is 16 residues. This chain's CDR3 is CASRSPRGNSYNEQFF. The CDR3 nucleotides are TGTGCCAGTAGATCCCCCCGGGGGAACTCCTACAATGAGCAGTTCTTC.

The chain has TRBV27 and TRBJ2-5, with a weak D call TRBD1 (6 bases). This CDR3 has 18 amino acids. Per germline, CDR1 MNHEY and CDR2 SMNVEV (reference sequence). Trimming cost V 5 bases and J 2 bases, with 24 bases left between them. CDR3 residues: CASSPIPRRGSGQETQYF. The CDR3 nucleotides are TGTGCCAGCAGTCCTATCCCCCGCAGGGGTTCGGGACAAGAGACCCAGTACTTC.

The chain uses TRBV5-1 and TRBJ1-2; D perhaps matches TRBD1 (5 bases). With 0 bases removed from V and 6 bases from J, the gap between germline ends came to 12 bases. This CDR3 comprises 14 residues. Germline assignment: CDR1 SGHRS and CDR2 YFSETQ. CDR3 coding DNA: TGCGCCAGCAGCTTGGATGGGGCAGGAAATGGCTACACCTTC. Translation gives CASSLDGAGNGYTF. Full variable domain (outside the CDR3, taken from reference TRBV5-1 and TRBJ1-2): KAGVTQTPRYLIKTRGQQVTLSCSPISGHRSVSWYQQTPGQGLQFLFEYFSETQRNKGNFPGRFSGRQFSNSRSEMNVSTLELGDSALYLCASSLDGAGNGYTFGSGTRLTVV.

The chain uses TRBV30 and TRBJ2-1, with D unclear. V lost 2 bases to trimming and J lost 5 bases, with 7 bases between them. Germline V gives CDR1 GTSNPN, CDR2 SVGIG (reference sequence). The length of the CDR3 is 12 residues. CDR3 in amino acids: CAWSRDHNEQFF. CDR3 bases: TGTGCCTGGAGTAGAGATCACAATGAGCAGTTCTTC.

The V gene is TRBV7-8, the J gene TRBJ2-7; tentative D call: TRBD1 (5 bases). The CDR3 contains 12 residues. The germline V gene encodes CDR1 SGHVS and CDR2 FQNEAQ. V was cut by 4 bases and J by 7 bases, with 11 bases left in between. CDR3 loop: CASSWSGFEQYF. Written as DNA, the CDR3 is TGTGCCAGCAGCTGGTCAGGGTTTGAGCAGTACTTC. The complete variable domain, with remaining parts taken from reference TRBV7-8 and TRBJ2-7, reads GAGVSQSPRYKVAKRGQDVALRCDPISGHVSLFWYQQALGQGPEFLTYFQNEAQLDKSGLPSDRFFAERPEGSVSTLKIQRTQQEDSAVYLCASSWSGFEQYFGPGTRLTVT.

This clone was seen only a few times. The V call is TRBV4-1, the J call TRBJ1-6; D might be TRBD1 (6 bases). Trimming shortened V by 0 bases and J by 10 bases, and 19 bases separated the two germline ends. Germline V gene lookup returns CDR1 MGHRA and CDR2 YSYEKL. This CDR3 comprises 17 residues. The CDR3 protein is CASSQESPRGRGSPLHF. In nucleotides, the CDR3 is TGCGCCAGCAGCCAAGAAAGCCCACGGGGGCGGGGGTCACCCCTCCACTTT.

The V and J genes are TRBV5-1 and TRBJ2-5, with 7 bases fitting TRBD2. V gave up 0 bases and J gave up 1 base; unmatched junction bases: 3. CDR3 length equals 15 residues. Germline CDR1 reads SGHRS; CDR2 reads YFSETQ. The CDR3 sequence is CASSLVGGVQETQYF. Written as DNA, the CDR3 is TGCGCCAGCAGCTTGGTGGGGGGGGTCCAAGAGACCCAGTACTTC.

This chain connects TRBV5-5 to TRBJ2-7, with a possible D match to TRBD2 (5 bases). From germline, CDR1 is SGHKS and CDR2 YYEKEE (reference sequence). Trimming took 0 bases from V and 3 from J, leaving 13 bases between them. The CDR3 sequence is 15 residues long. Here the CDR3 DNA reads TGTGCCAGCAGCTTGGGAGAGGGCTTTATCTACGAGCAGTACTTC. It yields the protein CASSLGEGFIYEQYF.

The genes are TRBV7-2 and TRBJ2-7; TRBD2 is a possible D gene (5 bases). CDR3 size: 16 residues. The germline V and J ends were trimmed by 1 base and 0 bases, with 13 bases remaining between them. CDR1 is SGHTA, CDR2 FQGNSA, per germline. The CDR3 sequence is CASSLGGSKSSYEQYF. Here the CDR3 DNA reads TGTGCCAGCAGCTTAGGAGGGTCAAAGAGCTCCTACGAGCAGTACTTC.

This chain joins TRBV6-5 and TRBJ1-1; D unresolved. This CDR3 is 14 amino acids long. The ends were cut back, 2 bases at V and 5 bases at J, with 12 bases in the middle. Germline V gene data show CDR1 as MNHEY and CDR2 as SVGAGI. The CDR3 spells CASSYGITGTEAFF. The CDR3 DNA reads as TGTGCCAGCAGTTACGGGATAACGGGGACTGAAGCTTTCTTT.

This chain connects TRBV11-2 to TRBJ2-7, with D perhaps TRBD1 (5 bases). This CDR3 is 13 amino acids long. Trimming took 1 base from V and 2 from J, leaving 6 bases between them. CDR1 and CDR2 (germline): SGHAT, FQNNGV. In nucleotides, the CDR3 is TGTGCCAGCAGCTTAGGACAGACCTACGAGCAGTACTTC. Protein product: CASSLGQTYEQYF.

The genes are TRBV9 and TRBJ2-1, with 7 bases matching TRBD1. V lost 1 base and J lost 2; bases outside the gene matches: 3. This CDR3 is 15 amino acids long. CDR1 is SGDLS, CDR2 YYNGEE, per germline. The CDR3 coding sequence is TGTGCCAGCAGCGTATCTCAGGGGGCCTACAATGAGCAGTTCTTC. It specifies CASSVSQGAYNEQFF.

V is TRBV12-5 and J is TRBJ2-1, with 11 bases lining up with TRBD2. The germline CDR1 and CDR2 sequences are LGHNT and FRNRAP. After removal of 4 bases from V and 9 bases from J, the junction contained 8 bases not matched to a gene. CDR3 length equals 15 residues. CDR3 sequence (DNA): TGTGCTAGTGGTTCATTAGCGGGGGGGCCGGGTGAGCAGTTCTTC. Protein sequence: CASGSLAGGPGEQFF.

The table lists this clone with a count of one. The chain recombines TRBV10-3 with TRBJ1-3; 8 bases map to TRBD1. Germline V lookup: CDR1 ENHRY, CDR2 SYGVKD. This CDR3 has 15 amino acids. The V gene end was trimmed by 3 bases and the J gene end by 1 base; junction bases not matched to a gene: 2. The CDR3 DNA is TGTGCCATCAGTGAACAGGGGGGATCTGGAAACACCATATATTTT. It translates to CAISEQGGSGNTIYF.

The chain recombines TRBV19 with TRBJ1-5; no definite D call. Trimming pared 3 bases from V and 7 bases from J, leaving 7 bases between. Germline CDR1 and CDR2: LNHDA and SQIVND (reference sequence). The CDR3 is made up of 12 amino acids. The CDR3 DNA reads TGTGCCAGTAGTATCGAGGTGCAGCCCCAGCATTTT. Translating it yields CASSIEVQPQHF.

V gene TRBV2 combines with J gene TRBJ1-3, with D hard to call. V gave up 2 bases and J gave up 4 bases, with 3 bases separating them. This CDR3 region has 12 residues. Looked up from germline, CDR1 is SNHLY and CDR2 is FYNNEI. DNA for the CDR3: TGTGCCAGCAGTGAAAGGGGAAACACCATATATTTT. This sequence encodes CASSERGNTIYF.

This clone occurred once. The V call is TRBV7-9, the J call TRBJ2-3; no firm D call. The CDR3 has 12 amino acids. Germline CDR1 is SEHNR and CDR2 is FQNEAQ (reference sequence). Trimming removed 5 bases at V and 1 base at J, with 4 bases between. The CDR3 reads CASSPRTDTQYF. The CDR3 DNA reads TGTGCCAGCAGCCCGCGCACAGATACGCAGTATTTT.

The rearrangement joins TRBV18 to TRBJ1-2; possible D gene TRBD1, 5 bases. Germline CDR1 is KGHSH and CDR2 is LQKENI. The CDR3 sequence is 15 residues long. Trimming took 2 bases from V and 7 from J, leaving 17 bases between them. The DNA for the CDR3 is TGTGCCAGCTCACCAAGTCGGACACAGCGGTCTGGCTACACCTTC. This codes for CASSPSRTQRSGYTF.

The chain has TRBV28 and TRBJ1-1; no clear D. CDR1 MDHEN and CDR2 SYDVKM come from the germline V gene. The CDR3 totals 16 residues. Trimming left V 3 bases short and J 0 bases short, with 14 bases between. The CDR3 loop reads CASSFRVQAMNTEAFF. The DNA of the CDR3 is TGTGCCAGCAGTTTTAGAGTTCAGGCGATGAACACTGAAGCTTTCTTT.